A single sample gave rise to the 23 T cell receptor beta chains below, sequenced in a study of blood T cell repertoires in COVID-19. Data came from immunoSEQ multiplex PCR; TCRdb stores just in-frame clones and leaves some out. This repertoire shows about 220,000 clones, 88% found once; its top ten account for under 15%. Sequencing was done on a sample of PBMCs or T cells enriched from blood (not recorded which). The receptors derive from a woman aged 45-60 years with acute COVID-19.

J is TRBJ2-1 and V is TRBV19, with TRBD2 matching over 9 bases. The CDR3 is 17 amino acids. Germline assignment: CDR1 LNHDA and CDR2 SQIVND (reference sequence). V lost 1 base to trimming and J lost 5 bases; unmatched junction nucleotides: 9. The CDR3 spells CASSIAASGMNDNEQFF. CDR3 DNA sequence: TGTGCCAGTAGTATAGCGGCTAGCGGGATGAACGACAATGAGCAGTTCTTC.

This clone has just a few counts. The V gene is TRBV11-2, the J gene TRBJ2-3, with D possibly matching TRBD1 (5 bases). Trimming pared 0 bases from V and 3 bases from J, leaving 10 bases between. In germline, CDR1 is SGHAT, CDR2 FQNNGV. This CDR3 is 15 amino acids long. DNA of the CDR3: TGTGCCAGCAGCTTAGACAGGGCGAGTACAGATACGCAGTATTTT. Protein sequence: CASSLDRASTDTQYF.

CDR3 sequence (DNA): TGCAGCGTTGGCAGGGGATGGAACACCGGGGAGCTGTTTTTT. This gives the protein CSVGRGWNTGELFF. This rearrangement joins TRBV29-1 to TRBJ2-2; a weak D match, TRBD1 (6 bases). Germline-derived CDR1 and CDR2 are SQVTM and ANQGSEA. V was pared by 4 bases and J by 1 base, with 10 bases between. CDR3 length: 14 residues.

The chain links TRBV6-5 to TRBJ2-3, with D unclear. CDR1 and CDR2 from the germline V gene are MNHEY and SVGAGI. This CDR3 has 14 residues. The V and J ends lost 6 bases and 0 bases respectively, with 10 bases between them. The CDR3 coding sequence is TGTGCCAGCAGACCCTTCTATAGCACAGATACGCAGTATTTT. This gives the protein CASRPFYSTDTQYF.

The gene calls are TRBV28 and TRBJ2-7, with 15 bases lining up with TRBD2. CDR3 length equals 17 residues. The V gene end was trimmed by 4 bases and the J gene end by 7 bases; junction bases not matched to a gene: 11. Germline CDR1 and CDR2: MDHEN and SYDVKM. As DNA, the CDR3 is TGTGCCAGCAGTTCTACCGGGACTAGCGGGAGGTACGGGGAGCAGTACTTC. This gives the protein CASSSTGTSGRYGEQYF.

The sample holds one count of this clone. The rearrangement uses TRBV11-2 and TRBJ2-5, with D possibly TRBD2 on 5 matching bases. CDR3 length: 14 residues. Germline lookup yields CDR1 SGHAT and CDR2 FQNNGV. V was clipped by 6 bases and J by 1 base, with 12 bases between them. CDR3 loop: CASRRVAAQETQYF. Here the CDR3 DNA reads TGTGCCAGCAGGCGGGTGGCAGCCCAAGAGACCCAGTACTTC.

This chain links TRBV5-4 with TRBJ2-3; no definite D call. Germline loops: CDR1 SGHNT, CDR2 YYREEE (reference sequence). V was clipped by 7 bases and J by 4 bases, with 25 bases between them. The length of the CDR3 is 17 residues. The chain's CDR3 is CASGSKSLEPFPDTQYF. The CDR3, as DNA: TGTGCCAGCGGATCTAAATCGCTGGAGCCTTTTCCAGATACGCAGTATTTT.

CDR3 DNA sequence: TGTGCCAGCAGGCAATCCGGGACAGGGCTGTACGAGCAGTACTTC. Protein sequence: CASRQSGTGLYEQYF. This chain uses TRBV6-5 with TRBJ2-7, with 9 bases identical to TRBD1. Germline V CDR1 and CDR2: MNHEY, SVGAGI. V trimming: 6 bases; J trimming: 4 bases; junction bases outside the gene matches: 10. The CDR3 contains 15 residues.

The gene calls are TRBV27 and TRBJ2-1; D unresolved. The CDR3 totals 14 residues. Germline CDR1 is MNHEY and CDR2 is SMNVEV (reference sequence). Trimming removed 8 bases from V and 3 bases from J, with 14 bases in between. The DNA of the CDR3 is TGTGCCAGCGGGTGGGCGAAAGACTACAATGAGCAGTTCTTC. Its protein is CASGWAKDYNEQFF.

V is TRBV7-6 and J is TRBJ2-1; maybe TRBD2 (5 bases). Trimming cost V 0 bases and J 4 bases, with 13 bases left between them. The CDR3 runs 16 residues. CDR1 SGHVS and CDR2 FNYEAQ come from the germline V gene. The CDR3 protein is CASSLAQSGRYNEQFF. For the CDR3, the DNA is TGTGCCAGCAGCTTAGCGCAAAGCGGCCGTTACAATGAGCAGTTCTTC.

The CDR3 DNA is TGTGCCACCAGCAGAGTGCAGGGGTATGAAAAACTGTTTTTT. This codes for CATSRVQGYEKLFF. V gene TRBV15 combines with J gene TRBJ1-4, with D possibly being TRBD1 (6 bases). The CDR3 has 14 amino acids. Germline V lookup: CDR1 LNHNV, CDR2 YYDKDF (reference sequence). The V and J ends lost 1 base and 6 bases respectively, with 9 bases between them.

This rearrangement joins TRBV3-1 (or the pseudogene TRBV3-2) to TRBJ2-2, with 13 bases that match TRBD2. Looked up from germline, CDR1 is LGHDT and CDR2 is YNNKEL (reference sequence). The CDR3 spans 18 residues. V was clipped by 0 bases and J by 7 bases; unmatched bases: 8. CDR3 protein: CASSQDTSGRAANGELFF. The CDR3 DNA reads TGTGCCAGCAGCCAAGACACTAGCGGGAGGGCCGCGAACGGGGAGCTGTTTTTT.

This clone was recorded a few times. The chain employs TRBV7-7 and TRBJ2-3; TRBD2 might be the D (5 bases). Between the trimmed V and J ends, which lost 4 bases and 2 bases, there was a span of 13 bases. There are 15 residues in the CDR3. Germline V CDR1 and CDR2: SSHAT, FNYEAQ (reference sequence). The CDR3 sequence is CASSSSAEPTDTQYF. The CDR3 region has the DNA TGTGCCAGCAGCTCCTCAGCGGAGCCCACAGATACGCAGTATTTT. The full variable domain, in which reference TRBV7-7 and TRBJ2-3 provide the parts outside the CDR3, is GAGVSQSPRYKVTKRGQDVTLRCDPISSHATLYWYQQALGQGPEFLTYFNYEAQPDKSGLPSDRFSAERPEGSISTLTIQRTEQRDSAMYRCASSSSAEPTDTQYFGPGTRLTVL.

The chain has TRBV6-2 or TRBV6-3 and TRBJ2-5; D might be TRBD1 (7 bases). This CDR3 has 16 residues. V shed 2 bases and J shed 2 bases, with 15 bases lying between them. Germline loops: CDR1 MNHEY, CDR2 SVGEGT. The CDR3 loop reads CASSYKEGTVQETQYF. The DNA for the CDR3 is TGTGCCAGCAGTTACAAGGAGGGGACAGTACAAGAGACCCAGTACTTC.

The rearrangement joins TRBV7-2 to TRBJ2-2; 10 positions match TRBD2. The length of the CDR3 is 17 residues. V shed 5 bases and J 0 bases; nucleotides not matched to a gene: 6. Germline CDR1 reads SGHTA; CDR2 reads FQGNSA. The CDR3 DNA reads TGTGCCAGCAGCATACGGACTAGCGGAGCGAACACCGGGGAGCTGTTTTTT. It encodes CASSIRTSGANTGELFF.

V is TRBV7-2 and J is TRBJ1-2, with TRBD1 matching 10 bases. The ends lost 5 bases at V and 7 bases at J; junction bases unmatched: 7. The CDR3 loop spans 14 amino acids. Germline V gene data show CDR1 as SGHTA and CDR2 as FQGNSA. Here the CDR3 reads CASSLGQGLSGYTF. In DNA, the CDR3 is TGTGCCAGCAGCCTGGGACAGGGGCTATCTGGCTACACCTTC.

This clone was observed a handful of times. The chain employs TRBV4-1 and TRBJ2-1, with 14 bases that match TRBD2. Per the germline V gene, CDR1 is MGHRA and CDR2 is YSYEKL. V trimming: 4 bases; J trimming: 6 bases; junction bases outside the gene matches: 5. The CDR3 is 16 residues long. As DNA, the CDR3 is TGCGCCAGCAGCCTTAGACTAGCGGGAGGGTCCAATGAGCAGTTCTTC. Protein: CASSLRLAGGSNEQFF.

The chain employs TRBV19 and TRBJ2-7; TRBD2 might be the D (6 bases). Germline V gene data show CDR1 as LNHDA and CDR2 as SQIVND (reference sequence). Trimming cost V 5 bases and J 0 bases, with 14 bases left between them. CDR3 length: 15 residues. In DNA, the CDR3 is TGTGCCAGTAGTCCAAGCGGGTTGAGCTCCTACGAGCAGTACTTC. Translated: CASSPSGLSSYEQYF.

J is TRBJ2-1 and V is TRBV7-3; D gene uncertain. The germline V and J ends were trimmed by 4 bases and 4 bases, with 8 bases remaining between them. The length of the CDR3 is 13 residues. Germline V gene lookup returns CDR1 SGHTA and CDR2 FQGTGA. CDR3: CASSSTLYNEQFF. The CDR3 DNA sequence: TGTGCCAGCAGCTCGACTCTTTACAATGAGCAGTTCTTC.

A single count supports this clone. This chain links TRBV13 with TRBJ1-3; no clear D. Germline CDR1 is PRHDT and CDR2 is FYEKMQ (reference sequence). This CDR3 comprises 16 residues. Trimming pared 2 bases from V and 0 bases from J, leaving 11 bases between. The CDR3 protein is CASSLNLVSSGNTIYF. In nucleotides, the CDR3 is TGTGCCAGCAGCTTAAATTTAGTGAGCTCTGGAAACACCATATATTTT.

The rearrangement joins TRBV28 to TRBJ1-5; TRBD1 agrees at 7 bases. Trimming removed 4 bases from V and 7 bases from J; junction bases left unmatched: 10. Germline CDR1 and CDR2: MDHEN and SYDVKM. There are 15 residues in the CDR3. This chain's CDR3 is CASSSRMTGRQPQHF. The CDR3 DNA follows: TGTGCCAGCAGTTCAAGGATGACAGGGAGGCAGCCCCAGCATTTT. The variable domain in full, completed from reference TRBV28 and TRBJ1-5, reads DVKVTQSSRYLVKRTGEKVFLECVQDMDHENMFWYRQDPGLGLRLIYFSYDVKMKEKGDIPEGYSVSREKKERFSLILESASTNQTSMYLCASSSRMTGRQPQHFGDGTRLSIL.

The chain carries TRBV18 and TRBJ2-7, with D possibly TRBD2 on 6 matching bases. CDR1 is KGHSH, CDR2 LQKENI, per germline. The CDR3 covers 16 residues. V lost 4 bases, J lost 2 bases, and 18 bases lay in between. The CDR3 protein is CASSLSGLQGPYEQYF. CDR3 DNA: TGTGCCAGCTCACTCTCGGGACTCCAAGGCCCCTACGAGCAGTACTTC.

The chain couples TRBV7-2 to TRBJ1-1; unclear D gene. CDR3 length: 12 residues. Trimming took off 5 bases at V and 5 bases at J, with 9 bases between the two ends. Germline CDR1 and CDR2: SGHTA and FQGNSA. CDR3 sequence reads: CASSQRLTEAFF. CDR3 in DNA: TGTGCCAGCAGCCAGAGGTTGACTGAAGCTTTCTTT.